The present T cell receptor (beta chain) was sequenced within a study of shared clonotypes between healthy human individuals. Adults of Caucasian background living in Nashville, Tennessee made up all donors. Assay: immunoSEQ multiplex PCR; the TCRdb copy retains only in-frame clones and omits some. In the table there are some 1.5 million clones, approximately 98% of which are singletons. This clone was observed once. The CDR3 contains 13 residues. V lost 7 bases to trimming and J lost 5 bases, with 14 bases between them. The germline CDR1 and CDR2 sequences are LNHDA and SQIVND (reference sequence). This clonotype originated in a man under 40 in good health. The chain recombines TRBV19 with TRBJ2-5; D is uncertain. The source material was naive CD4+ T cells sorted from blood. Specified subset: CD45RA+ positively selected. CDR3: CASMLTGMETQYF. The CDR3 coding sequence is TGTGCCAGTATGCTGACCGGAATGGAGACCCAGTACTTC.